The 5 T cell receptor beta chains in this list originate from one sample, sequenced in a study of CD8+ T cells in alopecia areata. Treatment described: oral pan-JAK inhibitor, 5-10 mg twice daily. Once RNA had been extracted, it was reverse transcribed into cDNA to act as the sequencing template. Using immunoSEQ multiplex PCR, the repertoire was profiled, and TCRdb retains in-frame clones only, with some absent. The sample yields about 210,000 clones, about 64% seen once. The sample consisted of CD4+ T cells sorted from blood, taken at week 4, from a patient treated with tofacitinib. These receptors were obtained from a human donor with alopecia areata.

This clone was detected only a few times. This sequence joins TRBV4-2 and TRBJ1-3; TRBD1 matches 8 bases. The germline gives CDR1 LGHNA, CDR2 YNFKEQ. Unmatched junction bases numbered 3, after V lost 1 base and J lost 7 bases. The CDR3 is 14 residues long. CDR3: CASSQGTGSNTIYF. Written as DNA, the CDR3 is TGTGCCAGCAGCCAAGGGACAGGGAGTAACACCATATATTTT.

This clone was seen once. The chain couples TRBV4-3 to TRBJ1-5, with TRBD1 identical over 7 bases. The CDR3 is 17 amino acids. Germline trimming cut 0 bases from V and 6 bases from J; bases unmatched to any gene: 11. Germline loops: CDR1 LGHNA, CDR2 YSLEER. For the CDR3, the DNA is TGCGCCAGCAGCCAAGATCACGGCCATACAGGGGCTCAGCCCCAGCATTTT. This encodes CASSQDHGHTGAQPQHF.

The rearrangement uses TRBV29-1 and TRBJ2-3; D perhaps matches TRBD2 (5 bases). The CDR3 loop spans 14 amino acids. Per germline, CDR1 SQVTM and CDR2 ANQGSEA. Trimming shortened V by 6 bases and J by 3 bases, and 16 bases separated the two germline ends. CDR3 sequence (DNA): TGCAGCGTGCGGGCGGCATTTAGGACAGATACGCAGTATTTT. This sequence encodes CSVRAAFRTDTQYF.

The gene calls are TRBV2 and TRBJ2-3, with 8 bases lining up with TRBD2. The germline V gene has CDR1 SNHLY and CDR2 FYNNEI. The ends lost 2 bases at V and 5 bases at J; junction bases unmatched: 15. The length of the CDR3 is 18 residues. CDR3 DNA: TGTGCCAGCAGTGAATGGAGGGCTAGCGGGCTTAACGGAGATACGCAGTATTTT. Residues: CASSEWRASGLNGDTQYF.

The J gene is TRBJ2-3, the V gene TRBV10-3; weak D call: TRBD2 (6 bases). V dropped 3 bases and J dropped 3 bases, with 13 bases sitting between them. The CDR3 loop spans 15 amino acids. The germline V gene has CDR1 ENHRY and CDR2 SYGVKD. DNA of the CDR3: TGTGCCATCAGTGATGGGCGGGACGGGACAGATACGCAGTATTTT. Its protein is CAISDGRDGTDTQYF.